Listed here are 5 T cell receptor beta chains from one sample, sequenced in a study of shared clonotypes between healthy human individuals. The protocol was immunoSEQ multiplex PCR, while the TCRdb copy is restricted to in-frame clones and leaves out a portion. The sample yields about 230,000 clones, under 80% seen once. Source material: memory CD4+ T cells sorted from blood. Subset given: CD45RA-negative fraction. The receptors were sampled from a man aged 25 to 40 in good health.

This clone was observed a single time. The chain is built from TRBV19 and TRBJ2-5, with unresolved D. Trimming pared 10 bases from V and 5 bases from J, leaving 8 bases between. Per germline, CDR1 LNHDA and CDR2 SQIVND (reference sequence). The CDR3 runs to 10 residues. The CDR3 nucleotides are TGTGCCACCCGTGGGGAGACCCAGTACTTC. Protein product: CATRGETQYF. The full variable domain, in which reference TRBV19 and TRBJ2-5 provide the parts outside the CDR3, is DGGITQSPKYLFRKEGQNVTLSCEQNLNHDAMYWYRQDPGQGLRLIYYSQIVNDFQKGDIAEGYSVSREKKESFPLTVTSAQKNPTAFYLCATRGETQYFGPGTRLLVL.

The J gene is TRBJ2-7, the V gene TRBV28, with no clear D. The CDR3 runs to 11 residues. The germline V and J ends were trimmed by 6 bases and 4 bases, with 7 bases remaining between them. In germline, CDR1 is MDHEN, CDR2 SYDVKM. The CDR3 region has the DNA TGTGCCAGCAGCCATAAGTACGAGCAGTACTTC. Residues: CASSHKYEQYF.

V is TRBV10-1 and J is TRBJ2-5, with 10 nucleotides matching TRBD1. Germline CDR1 and CDR2: WNHNN and SYGVQD (reference sequence). CDR3 length: 16 amino acids. V lost 6 bases to trimming and J lost 5 bases; unmatched junction nucleotides: 12. The CDR3 coding sequence is TGCGCCAGCAGGAGGGAGGACAGGGGGACTTCGGAGACCCAGTACTTC. Its protein is CASRREDRGTSETQYF.

The gene calls are TRBV7-6 and TRBJ2-2; D tentatively fits TRBD1 or TRBD2 (5 bases each). The length of the CDR3 is 17 residues. Germline V gives CDR1 SGHVS, CDR2 FNYEAQ. Between the trimmed V and J ends, which lost 2 bases and 6 bases, there was a span of 19 bases. As DNA, the CDR3 is TGTGCCAGCAGCTTATTGGGACCGGGACCAAGGGCCGGGGAGCTGTTTTTT. It specifies CASSLLGPGPRAGELFF.

The V and J genes are TRBV19 and TRBJ2-1; 10 nucleotides agree with TRBD1. After removal of 10 bases from V and 9 bases from J, the junction contained 15 bases not matched to a gene. The CDR3 spans 15 residues. Germline CDR1 and CDR2: LNHDA and SQIVND (reference sequence). The DNA for the CDR3 is TGTGCCACCACCCCCGGGACAGGGGCGGGGAGTGAGCAGTTCTTC. Translation gives CATTPGTGAGSEQFF.